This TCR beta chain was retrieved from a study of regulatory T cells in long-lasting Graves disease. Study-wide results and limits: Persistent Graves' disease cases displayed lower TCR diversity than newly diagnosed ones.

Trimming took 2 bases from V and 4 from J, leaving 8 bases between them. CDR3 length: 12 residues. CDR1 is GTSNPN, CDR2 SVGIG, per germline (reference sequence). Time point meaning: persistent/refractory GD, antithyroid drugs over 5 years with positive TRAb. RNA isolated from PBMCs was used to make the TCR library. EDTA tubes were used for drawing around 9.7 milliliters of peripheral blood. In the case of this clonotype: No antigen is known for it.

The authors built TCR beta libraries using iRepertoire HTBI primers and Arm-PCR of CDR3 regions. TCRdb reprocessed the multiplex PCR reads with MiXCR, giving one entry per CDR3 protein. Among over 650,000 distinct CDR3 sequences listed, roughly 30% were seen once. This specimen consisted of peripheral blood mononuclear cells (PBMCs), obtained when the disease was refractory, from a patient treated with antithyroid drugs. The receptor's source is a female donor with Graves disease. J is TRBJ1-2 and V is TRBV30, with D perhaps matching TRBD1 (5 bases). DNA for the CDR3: TGTGCCTGGAGTCCCAGGGTCTATGGCTACACCTTC. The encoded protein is CAWSPRVYGYTF.